The following is a TCR beta chain sequence with its context. This clone has just one count. Its specific antigen is unknown. No base quality values were provided; no much bigger clone lies one nucleotide off. TCRbeta CDR3 regions were amplified from genomic DNA by means of the immunoSEQ Assay, a bias-controlled multiplex PCR. The published analysis was carried out like this. Within the assay, amplification of reference gene primers was used to estimate how many nucleated cells each sample contained. To quantify the absolute abundance of each unique TCRbeta CDR3 rearrangement, sequence reads were collapsed and filtered. For each sample, productive Simpson clonality was calculated as the square root of Simpson's diversity index across productive rearrangements. The source is immuneACCESS, and TCRdb retained only in-frame sequences with V and J called. Part of the clones is not carried over; for the studies checked, unresolved V genes explain less than half of this, and the remainder is unexplained. Clonal size and the V and J genes are those of that table, whereas D and trimming came from the DNA. This sample lists tens of thousands of clones; 84% were detected once. 25% to 30% of the sample is held by the ten biggest clonotypes.

The data stem from a study of blood T cell repertoires in COVID-19 (dated by TCRdb to 2020 to 2022). With respect to the entire study: Collaborator samples came from the United States, Italy and Spain and covered acute and convalescent phases of COVID-19. The repertoires were made available in a free public database intended to serve as a resource for research on the immune response to SARS-CoV-2. The prospective study material was composed of cDNA or gDNA derived from T cells, B-cell-depleted T cells, or PBMCs. A de-identified subject ID, COVID-19 status, age in years and sex were almost always included in the sample metadata. Samples were obtained from the ongoing ImmuneRACE study (first 160 participants) and from 1,254 subjects provided by 6 global collaborators. Subjects who had been exposed to COVID-19, were actively infected with it, or had recovered from it provided the deeply sampled blood TCRbeta repertoires that made up the dataset. Where HLA class I and class II types were available, the types were taken from metadata supplied by the sample provider, not from assay-based typing.

Whole blood was collected in K2EDTA tubes by collaborating institutions according to the institutions' own protocols. For TCRbeta analysis, collaborators shipped samples in one of three forms: frozen whole blood, isolated PBMCs, or DNA extracted from either of those sample types. Here is what the overall study found, with its caveats: Clinical and demographic metadata were provided uncurated, with the amount varying by source and participant.

Sequenced material: peripheral blood. The sequence derives from a human donor in a cohort sampled during active COVID-19.

In nucleotide form, the sequence is TGTGCCATCAGGGGACAGGGGTATAATTCACCCCTCCACTTT. This yields the protein CAIRGQGYNSPLHF. The chain is encoded by TRBV10-3 joined to TRBJ1-6; 10 bases in the junction line up with TRBD1. V has 6 bases trimmed and J has 4 bases trimmed; junction bases matching no gene number 0. The CDR3 numbers 14 residues from cysteine through phenylalanine. Only CDR3 DNA remains: 42 bases, in frame from the first base. CDR1 and CDR2 were assigned from the germline V gene as ENHRY and SYGVKD.